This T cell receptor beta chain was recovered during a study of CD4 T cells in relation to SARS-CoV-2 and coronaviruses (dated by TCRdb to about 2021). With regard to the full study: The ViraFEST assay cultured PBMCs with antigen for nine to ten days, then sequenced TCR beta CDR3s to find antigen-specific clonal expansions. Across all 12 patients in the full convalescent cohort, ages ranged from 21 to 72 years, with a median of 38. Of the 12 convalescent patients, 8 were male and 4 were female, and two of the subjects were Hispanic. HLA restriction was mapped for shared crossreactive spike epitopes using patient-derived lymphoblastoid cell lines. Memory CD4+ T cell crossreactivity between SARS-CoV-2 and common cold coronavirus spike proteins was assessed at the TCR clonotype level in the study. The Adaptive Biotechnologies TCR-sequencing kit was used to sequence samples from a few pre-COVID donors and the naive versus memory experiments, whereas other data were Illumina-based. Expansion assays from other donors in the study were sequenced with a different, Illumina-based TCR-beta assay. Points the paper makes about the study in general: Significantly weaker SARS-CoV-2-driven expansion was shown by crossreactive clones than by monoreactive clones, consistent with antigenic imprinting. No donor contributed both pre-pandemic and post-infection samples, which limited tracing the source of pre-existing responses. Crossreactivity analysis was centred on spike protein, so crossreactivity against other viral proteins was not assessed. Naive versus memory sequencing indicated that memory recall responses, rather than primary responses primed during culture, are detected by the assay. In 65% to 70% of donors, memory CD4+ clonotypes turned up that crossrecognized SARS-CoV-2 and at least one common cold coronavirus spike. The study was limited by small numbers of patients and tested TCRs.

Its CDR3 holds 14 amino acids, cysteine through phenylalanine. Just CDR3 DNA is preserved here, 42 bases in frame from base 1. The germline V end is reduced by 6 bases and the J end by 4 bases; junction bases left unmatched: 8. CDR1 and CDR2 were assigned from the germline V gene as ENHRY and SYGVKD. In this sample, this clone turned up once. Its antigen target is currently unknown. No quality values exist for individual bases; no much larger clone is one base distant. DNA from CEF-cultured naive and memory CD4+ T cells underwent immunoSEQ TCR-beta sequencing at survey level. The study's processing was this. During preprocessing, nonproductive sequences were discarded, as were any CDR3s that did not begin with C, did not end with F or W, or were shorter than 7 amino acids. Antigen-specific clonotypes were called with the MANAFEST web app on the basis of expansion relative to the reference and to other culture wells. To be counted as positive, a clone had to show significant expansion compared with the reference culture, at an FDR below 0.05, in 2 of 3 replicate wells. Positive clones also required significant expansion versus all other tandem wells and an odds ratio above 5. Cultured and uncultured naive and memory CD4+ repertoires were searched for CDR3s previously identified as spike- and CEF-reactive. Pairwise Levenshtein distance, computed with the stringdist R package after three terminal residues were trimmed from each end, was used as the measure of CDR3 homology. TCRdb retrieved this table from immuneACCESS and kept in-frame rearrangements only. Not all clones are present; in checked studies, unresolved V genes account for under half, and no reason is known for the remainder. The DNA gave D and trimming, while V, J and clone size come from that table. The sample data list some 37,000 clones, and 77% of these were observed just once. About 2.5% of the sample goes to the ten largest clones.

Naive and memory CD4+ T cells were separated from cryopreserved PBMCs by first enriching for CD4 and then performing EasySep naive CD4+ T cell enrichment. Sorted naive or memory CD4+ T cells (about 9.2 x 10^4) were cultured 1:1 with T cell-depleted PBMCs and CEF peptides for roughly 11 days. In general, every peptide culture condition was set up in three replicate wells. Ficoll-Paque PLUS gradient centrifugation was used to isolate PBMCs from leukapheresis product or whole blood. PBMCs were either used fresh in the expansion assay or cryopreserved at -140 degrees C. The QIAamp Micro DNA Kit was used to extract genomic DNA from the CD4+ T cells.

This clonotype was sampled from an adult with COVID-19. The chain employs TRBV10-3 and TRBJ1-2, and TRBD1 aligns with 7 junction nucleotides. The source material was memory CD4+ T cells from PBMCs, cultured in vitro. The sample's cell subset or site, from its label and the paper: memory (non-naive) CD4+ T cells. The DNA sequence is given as TGTGCCATCAGCGCGACAGGGAGATCCTATGGCTACACCTTC. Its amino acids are CAISATGRSYGYTF.